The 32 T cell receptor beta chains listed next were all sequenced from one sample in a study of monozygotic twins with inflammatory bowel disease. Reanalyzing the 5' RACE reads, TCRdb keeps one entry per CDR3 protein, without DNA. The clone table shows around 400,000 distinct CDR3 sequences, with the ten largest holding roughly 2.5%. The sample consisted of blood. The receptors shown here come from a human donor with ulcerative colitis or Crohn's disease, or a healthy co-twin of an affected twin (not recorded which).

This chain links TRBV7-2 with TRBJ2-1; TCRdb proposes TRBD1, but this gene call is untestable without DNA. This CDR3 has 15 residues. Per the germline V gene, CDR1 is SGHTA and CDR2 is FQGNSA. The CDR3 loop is CASSQTGRGNNEQFF.

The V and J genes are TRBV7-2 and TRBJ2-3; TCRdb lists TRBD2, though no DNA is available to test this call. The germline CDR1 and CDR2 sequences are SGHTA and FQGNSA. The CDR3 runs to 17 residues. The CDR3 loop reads CASSPGTSGGPTDTQYF.

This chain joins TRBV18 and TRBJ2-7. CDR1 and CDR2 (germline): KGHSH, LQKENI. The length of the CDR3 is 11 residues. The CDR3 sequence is CASSPDDEQYF. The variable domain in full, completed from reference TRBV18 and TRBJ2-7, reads NAGVMQNPRHLVRRRGQEARLRCSPMKGHSHVYWYRQLPEEGLKFMVYLQKENIIDESGMPKERFSAEFPKEGPSILRIQQVVRGDSAAYFCASSPDDEQYFGPGTRLTVT.

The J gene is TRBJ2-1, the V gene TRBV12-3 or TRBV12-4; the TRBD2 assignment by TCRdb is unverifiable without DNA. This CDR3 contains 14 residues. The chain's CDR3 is CASISELGSGEQFF.

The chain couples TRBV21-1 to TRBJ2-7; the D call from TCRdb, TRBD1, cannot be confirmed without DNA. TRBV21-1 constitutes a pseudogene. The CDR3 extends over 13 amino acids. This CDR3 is CASSRTGIYEQYF.

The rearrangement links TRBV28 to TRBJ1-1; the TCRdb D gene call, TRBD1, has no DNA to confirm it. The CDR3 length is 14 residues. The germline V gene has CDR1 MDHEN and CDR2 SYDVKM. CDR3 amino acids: CASSVTGRGTEAFF.

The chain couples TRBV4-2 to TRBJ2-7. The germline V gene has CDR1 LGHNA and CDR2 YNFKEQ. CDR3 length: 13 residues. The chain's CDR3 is CASSQDKVSEQYF.

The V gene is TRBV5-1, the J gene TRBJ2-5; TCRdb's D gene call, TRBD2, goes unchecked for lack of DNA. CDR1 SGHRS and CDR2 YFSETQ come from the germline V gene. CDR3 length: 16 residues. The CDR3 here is CASSLVGTRGQETQYF.

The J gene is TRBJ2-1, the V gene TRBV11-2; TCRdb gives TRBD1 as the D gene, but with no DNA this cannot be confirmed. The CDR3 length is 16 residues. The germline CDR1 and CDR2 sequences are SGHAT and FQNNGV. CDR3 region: CASSASGTPAYNEQFF.

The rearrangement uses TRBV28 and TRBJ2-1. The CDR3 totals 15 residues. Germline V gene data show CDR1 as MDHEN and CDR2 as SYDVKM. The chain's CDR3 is CASSDSLSSYNEQFF. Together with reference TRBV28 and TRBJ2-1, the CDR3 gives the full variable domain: DVKVTQSSRYLVKRTGEKVFLECVQDMDHENMFWYRQDPGLGLRLIYFSYDVKMKEKGDIPEGYSVSREKKERFSLILESASTNQTSMYLCASSDSLSSYNEQFFGPGTRLTVL.

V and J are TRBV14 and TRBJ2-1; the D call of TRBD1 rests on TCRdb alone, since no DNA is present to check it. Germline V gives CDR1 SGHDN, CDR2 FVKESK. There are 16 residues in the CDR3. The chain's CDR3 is CASSQASRGLGGEQFF. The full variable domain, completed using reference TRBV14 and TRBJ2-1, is EAGVTQFPSHSVIEKGQTVTLRCDPISGHDNLYWYRRVMGKEIKFLLHFVKESKQDESGMPNNRFLAERTGGTYSTLKVQPAELEDSGVYFCASSQASRGLGGEQFFGPGTRLTVL.

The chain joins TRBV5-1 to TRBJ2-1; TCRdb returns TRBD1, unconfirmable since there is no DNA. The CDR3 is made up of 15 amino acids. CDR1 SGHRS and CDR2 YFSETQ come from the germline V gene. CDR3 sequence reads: CASSSTPDRYNEQFF.

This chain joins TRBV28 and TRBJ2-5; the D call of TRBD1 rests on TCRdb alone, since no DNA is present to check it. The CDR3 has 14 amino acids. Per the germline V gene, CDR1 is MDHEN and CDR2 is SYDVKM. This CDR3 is CASGAGQRSGTQYF.

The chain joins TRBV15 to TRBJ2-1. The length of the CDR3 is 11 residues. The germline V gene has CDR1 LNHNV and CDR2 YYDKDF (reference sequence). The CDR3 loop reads CATSSDNEQFF.

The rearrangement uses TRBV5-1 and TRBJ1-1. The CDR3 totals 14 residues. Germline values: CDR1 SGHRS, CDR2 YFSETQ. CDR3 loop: CASSLARLGTEAFF.

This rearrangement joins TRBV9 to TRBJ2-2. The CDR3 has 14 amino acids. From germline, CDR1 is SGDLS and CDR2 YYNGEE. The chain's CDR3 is CASSVGLRTGELFF.

The CDR3 protein is CASSFHPPTTGHEQYF. The chain employs TRBV7-2 and TRBJ2-7; TCRdb's D call, TRBD1, is unchecked because there is no DNA. Germline loops: CDR1 SGHTA, CDR2 FQGNSA. The CDR3 spans 16 residues.

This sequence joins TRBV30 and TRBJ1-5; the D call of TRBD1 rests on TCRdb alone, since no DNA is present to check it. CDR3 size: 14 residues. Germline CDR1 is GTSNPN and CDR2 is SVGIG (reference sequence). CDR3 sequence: CAWSGGSGNQPQHF.

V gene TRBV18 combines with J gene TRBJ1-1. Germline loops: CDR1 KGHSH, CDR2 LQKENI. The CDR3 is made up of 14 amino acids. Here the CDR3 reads CASSPILDPVGAFF.

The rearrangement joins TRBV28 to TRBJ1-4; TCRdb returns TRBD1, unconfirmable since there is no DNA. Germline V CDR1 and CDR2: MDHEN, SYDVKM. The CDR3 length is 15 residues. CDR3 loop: CASSFAGATNEKLFF.

The CDR3 loop is CASSQAGTGANVLTF. The chain recombines TRBV3-1 with TRBJ2-6; TCRdb picks TRBD1, but there is no DNA to check that call. Germline V lookup: CDR1 LGHDT, CDR2 YNNKEL (reference sequence). The CDR3 sequence is 15 residues long.

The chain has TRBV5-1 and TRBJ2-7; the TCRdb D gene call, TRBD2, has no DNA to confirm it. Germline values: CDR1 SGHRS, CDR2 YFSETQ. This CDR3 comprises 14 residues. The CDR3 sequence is CASSGARADREQYF.

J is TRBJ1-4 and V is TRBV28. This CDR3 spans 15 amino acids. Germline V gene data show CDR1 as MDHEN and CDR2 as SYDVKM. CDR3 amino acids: CASSGAAATNEKLFF. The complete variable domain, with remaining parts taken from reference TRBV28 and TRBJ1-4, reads DVKVTQSSRYLVKRTGEKVFLECVQDMDHENMFWYRQDPGLGLRLIYFSYDVKMKEKGDIPEGYSVSREKKERFSLILESASTNQTSMYLCASSGAAATNEKLFFGSGTQLSVL.

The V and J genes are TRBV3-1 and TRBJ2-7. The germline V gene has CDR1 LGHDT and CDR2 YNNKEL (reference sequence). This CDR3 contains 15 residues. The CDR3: CASSQGRVSSYEQYF.

The CDR3 reads CASSYGDTGLTEAFF. The genes are TRBV19 and TRBJ1-1; TCRdb lists TRBD1, though no DNA is available to test this call. The length of the CDR3 is 15 residues. From germline, CDR1 is LNHDA and CDR2 SQIVND (reference sequence).

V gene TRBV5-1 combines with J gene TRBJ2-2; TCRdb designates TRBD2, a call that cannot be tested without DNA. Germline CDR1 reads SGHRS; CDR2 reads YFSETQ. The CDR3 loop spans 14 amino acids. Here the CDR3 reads CASSFGSNTGELFF.

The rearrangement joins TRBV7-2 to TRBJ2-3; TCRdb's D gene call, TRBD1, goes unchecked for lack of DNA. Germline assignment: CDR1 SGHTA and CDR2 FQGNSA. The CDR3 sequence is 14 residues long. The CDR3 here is CASRNTGGTDTQYF.

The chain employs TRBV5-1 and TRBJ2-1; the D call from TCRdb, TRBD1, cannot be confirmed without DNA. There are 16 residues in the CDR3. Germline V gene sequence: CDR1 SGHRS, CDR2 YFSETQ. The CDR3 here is CASSLSLGGNYNEQFF.

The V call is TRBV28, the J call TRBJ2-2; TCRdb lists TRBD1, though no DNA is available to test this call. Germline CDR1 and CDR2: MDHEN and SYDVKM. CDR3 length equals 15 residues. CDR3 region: CASSLSGPNTGELFF.

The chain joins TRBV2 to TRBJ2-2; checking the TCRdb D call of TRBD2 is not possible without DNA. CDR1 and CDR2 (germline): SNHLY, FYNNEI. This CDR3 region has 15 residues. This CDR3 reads CASRTSGGDTGELFF.

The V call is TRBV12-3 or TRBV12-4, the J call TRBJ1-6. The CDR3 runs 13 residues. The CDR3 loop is CAVRETGNSPLHF.

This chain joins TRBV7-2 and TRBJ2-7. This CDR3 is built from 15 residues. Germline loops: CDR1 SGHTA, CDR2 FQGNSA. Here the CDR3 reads CASSPRGSITYEQYF.